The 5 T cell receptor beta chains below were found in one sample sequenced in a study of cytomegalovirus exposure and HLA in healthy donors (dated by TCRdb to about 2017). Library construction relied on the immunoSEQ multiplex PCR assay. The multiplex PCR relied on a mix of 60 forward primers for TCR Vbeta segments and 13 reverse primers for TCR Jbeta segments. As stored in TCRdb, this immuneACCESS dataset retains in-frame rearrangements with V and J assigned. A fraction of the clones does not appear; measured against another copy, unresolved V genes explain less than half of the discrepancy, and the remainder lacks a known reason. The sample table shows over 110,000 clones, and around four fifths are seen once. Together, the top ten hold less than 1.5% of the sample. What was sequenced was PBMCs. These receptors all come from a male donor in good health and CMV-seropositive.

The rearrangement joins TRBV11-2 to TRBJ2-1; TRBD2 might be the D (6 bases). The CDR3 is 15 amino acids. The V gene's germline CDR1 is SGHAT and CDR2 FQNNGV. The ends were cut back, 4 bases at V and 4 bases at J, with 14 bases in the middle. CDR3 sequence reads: CASSSVAESYNEQFF. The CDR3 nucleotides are TGTGCCAGCAGCTCCGTAGCGGAGTCATACAATGAGCAGTTCTTC.

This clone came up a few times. The CDR3 bases are TGTGCCACCAGCAGTGGGGAAGTGAGGGTCCAAGAGACCCAGTACTTC. Its translation: CATSSGEVRVQETQYF. V and J are TRBV15 and TRBJ2-5, with D possibly TRBD2 on 5 matching bases. Looked up from germline, CDR1 is LNHNV and CDR2 is YYDKDF (reference sequence). CDR3 length: 16 amino acids. V was clipped by 3 bases and J by 1 base, with 15 bases between them. The whole variable domain, remainder taken from reference TRBV15 and TRBJ2-5, is DAMVIQNPRYQVTQFGKPVTLSCSQTLNHNVMYWYQQKSSQAPKLLFHYYDKDFNNEADTPDNFQSRRPNTSFCFLDIRSPGLGDTAMYLCATSSGEVRVQETQYFGPGTRLLVL.

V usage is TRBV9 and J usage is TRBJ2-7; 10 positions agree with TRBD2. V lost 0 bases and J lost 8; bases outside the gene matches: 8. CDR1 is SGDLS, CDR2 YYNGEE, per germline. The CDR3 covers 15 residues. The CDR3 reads CASSVEGAGGIKQYF. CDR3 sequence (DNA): TGTGCCAGCAGCGTAGAAGGAGCGGGGGGGATTAAGCAGTACTTC.

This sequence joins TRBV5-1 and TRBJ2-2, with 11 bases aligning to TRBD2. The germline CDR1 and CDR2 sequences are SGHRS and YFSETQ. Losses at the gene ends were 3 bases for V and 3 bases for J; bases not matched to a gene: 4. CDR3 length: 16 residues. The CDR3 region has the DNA TGCGCCAGCAGCTCGGGACTAGCGGTTGACACCGGGGAGCTGTTTTTT. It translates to CASSSGLAVDTGELFF. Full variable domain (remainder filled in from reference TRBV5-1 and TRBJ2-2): KAGVTQTPRYLIKTRGQQVTLSCSPISGHRSVSWYQQTPGQGLQFLFEYFSETQRNKGNFPGRFSGRQFSNSRSEMNVSTLELGDSALYLCASSSGLAVDTGELFFGEGSRLTVL.

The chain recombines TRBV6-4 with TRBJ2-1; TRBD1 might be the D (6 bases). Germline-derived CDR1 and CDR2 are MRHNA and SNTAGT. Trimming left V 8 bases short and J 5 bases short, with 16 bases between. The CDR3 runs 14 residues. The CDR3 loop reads CASSVNHRDNEQFF. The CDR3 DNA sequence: TGTGCCAGCTCCGTAAACCACAGGGACAATGAGCAGTTCTTC.